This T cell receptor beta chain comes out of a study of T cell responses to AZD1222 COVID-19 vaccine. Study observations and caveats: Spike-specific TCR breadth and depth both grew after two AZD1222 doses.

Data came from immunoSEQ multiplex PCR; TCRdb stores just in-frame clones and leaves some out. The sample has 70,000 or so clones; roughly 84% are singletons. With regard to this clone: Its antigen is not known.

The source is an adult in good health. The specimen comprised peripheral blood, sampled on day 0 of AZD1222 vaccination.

CDR3 loop: CASSARDTLSYEQYF. For the CDR3, the DNA is TGTGCCAGCAGCGCCCGGGACACCCTCTCCTACGAGCAGTACTTC. This chain links TRBV7-8 with TRBJ2-7; TRBD1 is a possible D gene (6 bases). Trimming removed 5 bases at V and 0 bases at J, with 14 bases between. CDR1 SGHVS and CDR2 FQNEAQ come from the germline V gene. CDR3 length: 15 residues.